This T cell receptor beta chain was identified during a study of blood T cell repertoires in COVID-19. About the study: COVID-19 samples from acute and convalescent phases originated in the United States, Italy and Spain. Sources were T cells, B-cell-depleted T cells, or PBMCs; the material itself was cDNA or gDNA.

After removal of 4 bases from V and 1 base from J, the junction contained 5 bases not matched to a gene. This CDR3 comprises 16 residues. CDR1 SQVTM and CDR2 ANQGSEA come from the germline V gene. Original analysis: Reference gene primer amplification in the assay estimated nucleated cell counts. The repertoire was sequenced with immunoSEQ multiplex PCR; TCRdb's copy has only in-frame clones and lacks some. V and J calls and clone size follow that table, whereas D and trimming were derived from the DNA. Of more than 65,000 clones listed, more than 65% were seen once; the top ten hold less than 20%. The V and J genes are TRBV29-1 and TRBJ1-4; 11 bases are shared with TRBD1. The sequencing sample was made of peripheral blood. The receptor's source is a woman older than 75 with active or convalescent COVID-19. CDR3 in amino acids: CSVGGTGGGTNEKLFF. The CDR3 nucleotides are TGCAGCGTTGGTGGGACAGGGGGGGGAACTAATGAAAAACTGTTTTTT.